This is a list of T cell receptor beta chains from one sample in a study of shared clonotypes between healthy human individuals. Assay used: immunoSEQ multiplex PCR; TCRdb lists only in-frame clones, some missing. The sample has millions of clones, 85% to 95% seen once; the top ten hold under 0.45%. The sample comprised naive CD4+ T cells from PBMCs. The origin of the receptors is a man aged 18 to 35 in good health. Some clones in this sample may be carry-over from other donors' samples. The CDR3 runs from the conserved cysteine through the conserved F or W. The order of the fields is J gene, D gene, V gene, clone size, CDR3 length, CDR3 DNA, CDR3 protein. D genes are given only for firm matches. Not all rows give a size; the values are once, few, many and, for expanded clones, a class.

TRBJ1-1 NA TRBV28 NA 15 TGTGCCAGCAGTCCACAGGCTGCCTCGGGCACTGAAGCTTTCTTT CASSPQAASGTEAFF
TRBJ2-2 TRBD2 TRBV5-1 NA 14 TGCGCCAGCAGCTCAGGGACTAGCGGTGGGGAGCTGTTTTTT CASSSGTSGGELFF
TRBJ2-7 NA TRBV19 NA 13 TGTGCCAGTGCGCGGCTAGAAGGCACCGAGCAGTACTTC CASARLEGTEQYF
TRBJ2-5 NA TRBV19 NA 14 TGTGCCAGTACCGATCCCCACATCCAAGAGACCCAGTACTTC CASTDPHIQETQYF
TRBJ2-3 NA TRBV2 NA 14 TGTGCCAGCAGGTACGACCGAAGCGCAGATACGCAGTATTTT CASRYDRSADTQYF
TRBJ1-2 TRBD1 TRBV6-5 once 15 TGTGCCAGCAGTACAACGGGACAGGGGCCCCATGGCTACACCTTC CASSTTGQGPHGYTF
TRBJ1-1 TRBD1 TRBV27 NA 15 TGTGCCAGCAGTCACCGGACAGGGGGGAACACTGAAGCTTTCTTT CASSHRTGGNTEAFF
TRBJ2-5 TRBD1 TRBV18 NA 15 TGTGCCAGCTCACGAGGGACAGGGGCCCCAGAGACCCAGTACTTC CASSRGTGAPETQYF
TRBJ2-3 NA TRBV27 NA 14 TGTGCCAGCAGTATTATGGGGCGCACAGATACGCAGTATTTT CASSIMGRTDTQYF
TRBJ2-1 TRBD2 TRBV5-6 NA 17 TGTGCCAGCAGCTTGTTTGGCTTAGCGGGAGGGACTAATGAGCAGTTCTTC CASSLFGLAGGTNEQFF
TRBJ1-1 NA TRBV4-1 NA 17 TGCGCCAGCAGCCTTCCAGGAGTGGGGGTCTCGGACACTGAAGCTTTCTTT CASSLPGVGVSDTEAFF